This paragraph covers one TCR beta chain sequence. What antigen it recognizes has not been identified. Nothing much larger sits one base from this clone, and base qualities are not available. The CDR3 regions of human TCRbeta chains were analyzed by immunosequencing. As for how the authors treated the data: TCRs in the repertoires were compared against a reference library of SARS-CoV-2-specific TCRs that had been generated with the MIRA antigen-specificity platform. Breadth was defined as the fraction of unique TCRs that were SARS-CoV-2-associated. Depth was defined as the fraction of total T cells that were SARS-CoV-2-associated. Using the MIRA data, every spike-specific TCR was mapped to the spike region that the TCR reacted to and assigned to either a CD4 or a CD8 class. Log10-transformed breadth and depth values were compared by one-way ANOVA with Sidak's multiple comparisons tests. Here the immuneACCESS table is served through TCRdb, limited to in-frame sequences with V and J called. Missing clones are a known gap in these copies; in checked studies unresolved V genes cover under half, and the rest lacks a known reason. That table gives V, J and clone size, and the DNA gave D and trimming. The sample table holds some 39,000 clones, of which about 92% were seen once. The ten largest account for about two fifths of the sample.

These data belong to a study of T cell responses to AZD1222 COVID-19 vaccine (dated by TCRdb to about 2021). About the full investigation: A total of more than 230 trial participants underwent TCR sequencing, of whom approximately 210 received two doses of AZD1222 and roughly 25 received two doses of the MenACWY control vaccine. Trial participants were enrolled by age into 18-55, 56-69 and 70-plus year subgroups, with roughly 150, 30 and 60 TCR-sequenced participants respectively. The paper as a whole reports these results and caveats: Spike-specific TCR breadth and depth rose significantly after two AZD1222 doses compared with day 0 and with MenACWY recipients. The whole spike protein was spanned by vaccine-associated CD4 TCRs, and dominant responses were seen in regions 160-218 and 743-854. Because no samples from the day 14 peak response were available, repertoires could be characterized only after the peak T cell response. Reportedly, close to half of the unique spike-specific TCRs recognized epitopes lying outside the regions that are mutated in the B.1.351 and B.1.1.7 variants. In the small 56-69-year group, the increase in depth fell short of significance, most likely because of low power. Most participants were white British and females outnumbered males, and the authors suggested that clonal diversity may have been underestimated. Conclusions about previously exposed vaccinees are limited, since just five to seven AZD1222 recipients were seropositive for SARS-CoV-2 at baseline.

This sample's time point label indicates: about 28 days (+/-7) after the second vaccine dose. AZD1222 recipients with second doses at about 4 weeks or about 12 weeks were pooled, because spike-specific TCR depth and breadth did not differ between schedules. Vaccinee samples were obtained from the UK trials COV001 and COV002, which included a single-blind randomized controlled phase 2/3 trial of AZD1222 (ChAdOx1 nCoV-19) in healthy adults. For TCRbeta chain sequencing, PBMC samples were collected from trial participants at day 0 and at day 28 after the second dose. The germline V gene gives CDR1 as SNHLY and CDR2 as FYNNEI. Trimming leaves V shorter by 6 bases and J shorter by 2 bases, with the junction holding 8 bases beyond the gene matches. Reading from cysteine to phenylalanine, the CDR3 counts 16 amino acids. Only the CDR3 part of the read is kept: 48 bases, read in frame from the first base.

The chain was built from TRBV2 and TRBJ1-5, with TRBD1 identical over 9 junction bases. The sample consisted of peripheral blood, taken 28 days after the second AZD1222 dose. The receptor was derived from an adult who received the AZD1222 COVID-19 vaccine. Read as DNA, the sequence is TGTGCCAGCAGGGGACAGGGTGGGCGAGGCAATCAGCCCCAGCATTTT. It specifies CASRGQGGRGNQPQHF. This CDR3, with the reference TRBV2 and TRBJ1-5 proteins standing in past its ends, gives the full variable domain EPEVTQTPSHQVTQMGQEVILRCVPISNHLYFYWYRQILGQKVEFLVSFYNNEISEKSEIFDDQFSVERPDGSNFTLKIRSTKLEDSAMYFCASRGQGGRGNQPQHFGDGTRLSIL.